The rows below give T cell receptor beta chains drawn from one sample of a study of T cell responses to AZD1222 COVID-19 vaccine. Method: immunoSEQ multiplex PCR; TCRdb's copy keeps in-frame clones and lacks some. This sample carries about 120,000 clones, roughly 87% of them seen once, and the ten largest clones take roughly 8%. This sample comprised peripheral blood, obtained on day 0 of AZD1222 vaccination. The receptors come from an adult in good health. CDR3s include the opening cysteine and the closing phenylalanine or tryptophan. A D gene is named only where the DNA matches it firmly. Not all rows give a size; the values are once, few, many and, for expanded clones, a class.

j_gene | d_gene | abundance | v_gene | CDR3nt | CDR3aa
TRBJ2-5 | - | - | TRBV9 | TGTGCCAGCAGCGTAGCCTTGGGAGAGACCCAGTACTTC | CASSVALGETQYF
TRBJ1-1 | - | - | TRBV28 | TGTGCCAGCAGTTTATCCTGGATTGGCCTCGGGAACACTGAAGCTTTCTTT | CASSLSWIGLGNTEAFF
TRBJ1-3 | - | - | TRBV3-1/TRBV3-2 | TGTGCCAGCAGCCTCCCGGACTCTGGAAACACCATATATTTT | CASSLPDSGNTIYF
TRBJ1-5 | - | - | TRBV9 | TGTGCCAGCAGCGCACAGGGAAATCAGCCCCAGCATTTT | CASSAQGNQPQHF
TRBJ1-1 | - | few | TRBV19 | TGTGCCAGTAGTATCGGGGGCCCAACCGAGGCTTTCTTT | CASSIGGPTEAFF
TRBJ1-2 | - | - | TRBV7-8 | TGTGCCAGCAGCGAAACACTTTCACAGGGCCCCCACACCTTC | CASSETLSQGPHTF
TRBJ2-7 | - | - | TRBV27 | TGTGCCATCCTCCGGGCCCCCCACTTC | CAILRAPHF
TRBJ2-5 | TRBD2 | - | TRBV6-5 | TGTGCCAGCAGCACCTTCTGGGGAGGGAAAGAGACCCAGTACTTC | CASSTFWGGKETQYF
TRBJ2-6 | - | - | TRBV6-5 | TGTGCCAGCAGGGGCTCTGGGGCCAACGTCCTGACTTTC | CASRGSGANVLTF
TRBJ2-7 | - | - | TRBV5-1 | TGCGCCAGCAGCTACGGTGGGGGCCATACCTACGAGCAGTACTTC | CASSYGGGHTYEQYF
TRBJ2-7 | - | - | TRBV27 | TGTGCCAGCAGTTTATCATGGCAGGGCCCTCTCTACGAGCAGTACTTC | CASSLSWQGPLYEQYF
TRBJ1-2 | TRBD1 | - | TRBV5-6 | TGTGCCAGCACCCCCCGAAGGGGACAGGGGTATGGCTACACCTTC | CASTPRRGQGYGYTF
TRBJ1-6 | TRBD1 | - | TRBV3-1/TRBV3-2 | TGTGCCAGCACCCCTTCAGGACAGGGTGATTCACCCCTCCACTTT | CASTPSGQGDSPLHF
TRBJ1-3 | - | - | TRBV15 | TGTGCCACCAGCAGAGAGACTGGGGCCACTGGAAACACCATATATTTT | CATSRETGATGNTIYF
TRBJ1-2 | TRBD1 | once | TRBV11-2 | TGTGCCAGCAGACGGACAGGGGCCCTATTAGGCTACACCTTC | CASRRTGALLGYTF
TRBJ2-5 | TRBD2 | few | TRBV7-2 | TGTGCCAGCAGCTTTAGCGGGAGCTCGCGGGGAGAGACCCAGTACTTC | CASSFSGSSRGETQYF
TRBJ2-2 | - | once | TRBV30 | TGTGCCTGGAGGTCCGGGGAGCTGTTTTTT | CAWRSGELFF
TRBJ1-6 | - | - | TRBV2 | TGTGCCAGCAGCAGGCAGCGCTCACCCCTCCACTTT | CASSRQRSPLHF
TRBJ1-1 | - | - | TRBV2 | TGTGCCAGCAAGACCGGGATGAGCATGAACACTGAAGCTTTCTTT | CASKTGMSMNTEAFF
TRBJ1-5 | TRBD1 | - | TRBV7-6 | TGTGCCAGCAGCCGGACAGGGCAGGATCAGCCCCAGCATTTT | CASSRTGQDQPQHF
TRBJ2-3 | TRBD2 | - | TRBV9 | TGTGCCAGCAGCCTACGGACTAGCGGGAGGGTGGCAGATACGCAGTATTTT | CASSLRTSGRVADTQYF
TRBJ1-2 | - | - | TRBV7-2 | TGTGCCAGCAGCTTCCAACAGGGCGCCTATGGCTACACCTTC | CASSFQQGAYGYTF
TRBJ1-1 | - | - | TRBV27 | TGTGCCAGCAGTTTTTCGGGGGGCGAGGGAACTGAAGCTTTCTTT | CASSFSGGEGTEAFF
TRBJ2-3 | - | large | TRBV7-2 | TGTGCCAGCAGCTTATTAGACCGATACACAGATACGCAGTATTTT | CASSLLDRYTDTQYF
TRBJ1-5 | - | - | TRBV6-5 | TGTGCCAGCAGTTACCTAATCCAGCCCCAGCATTTT | CASSYLIQPQHF
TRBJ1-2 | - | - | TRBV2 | TGTGCCAGCAGGGTAACACGAGGTGGCTACACCTTC | CASRVTRGGYTF
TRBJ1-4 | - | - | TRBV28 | TGTGCCAGCAGTTTCGGAAGGAGATTTAATGAAAAACTGTTTTTT | CASSFGRRFNEKLFF
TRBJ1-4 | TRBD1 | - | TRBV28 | TGTGCCAGCAGTCCCCGGGACAGGAATGAAAAACTGTTTTTT | CASSPRDRNEKLFF
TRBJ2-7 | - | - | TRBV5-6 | TGTGCCAGCAGCTTGCCCGGGAGCTCCTACGAGCAGTACTTC | CASSLPGSSYEQYF
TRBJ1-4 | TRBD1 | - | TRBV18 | TGTGCCAGCGGCGCAGGGGGTATTGGAGAAAAACTGTTTTTT | CASGAGGIGEKLFF
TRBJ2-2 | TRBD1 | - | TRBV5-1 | TGCGCCAGCAGCCACGGGACAGTGGGAAACACCGGGGAGCTGTTTTTT | CASSHGTVGNTGELFF
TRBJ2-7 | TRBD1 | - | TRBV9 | TGTGCCAGCAGCGTAGGACAGGGGGCGGCAGCGGAGCAGTACTTC | CASSVGQGAAAEQYF
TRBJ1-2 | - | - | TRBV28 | TGTGCCAGCAGTTCATCGACAGAAGATGGCTACACCTTC | CASSSSTEDGYTF
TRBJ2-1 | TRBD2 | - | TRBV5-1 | TGCGCCAGCACCCCGGGACTAGCGGGTGATGAGCAGTTCTTC | CASTPGLAGDEQFF
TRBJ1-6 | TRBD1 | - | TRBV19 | TGTGCCAGTAGTATGACAGGGGTCACCTATAATTCACCCCTCCACTTT | CASSMTGVTYNSPLHF
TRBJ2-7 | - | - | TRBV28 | TGTGCCAGCAGTTTATACCGGACTTCGGGGGAGCAGTACTTC | CASSLYRTSGEQYF
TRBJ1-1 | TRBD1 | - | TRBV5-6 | TGTGCCAGCAGCGTGACAGGGGTCGTAGGAGCTTTCTTT | CASSVTGVVGAFF
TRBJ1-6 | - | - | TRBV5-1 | TGCGCCAGCAGCTTGGATTGGGGGGATAATTCACCCCTCCACTTT | CASSLDWGDNSPLHF
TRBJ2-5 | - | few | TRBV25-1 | TGTGCCAGCAGTGAATCCCGCGAGACCCAGTACTTC | CASSESRETQYF
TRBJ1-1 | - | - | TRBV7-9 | TGTGCCAGCAGCTTGCAGGGGTTCACTGAAGCTTTCTTT | CASSLQGFTEAFF
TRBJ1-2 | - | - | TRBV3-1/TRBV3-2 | TGTGCCAGCAGCCAAGCAGGGCCCTATGGCTACACCTTC | CASSQAGPYGYTF
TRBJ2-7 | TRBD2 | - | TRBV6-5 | TGTGCCAGCAGCGCGGGGGGGCTGTACTTC | CASSAGGLYF
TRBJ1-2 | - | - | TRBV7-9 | TGTGCCAGCAGAGACCACGCTGGCTACACCTTC | CASRDHAGYTF
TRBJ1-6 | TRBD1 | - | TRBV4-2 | TGTGCCAGCAGCCAAAGACAGGGGGTGAGAAATTCACCCCTCCACTTT | CASSQRQGVRNSPLHF